What follows are 18 T cell receptor beta chains derived from one specimen sequenced in a study of cytomegalovirus exposure and HLA in healthy donors. Researchers ran the PCR with 60 Vbeta and 13 Jbeta primers. The table came from immunoSEQ multiplex PCR; TCRdb's copy has only in-frame clones and leaves some out. The repertoire has more than 150,000 clones, 60% to 85% of them found once; the top ten carry around 1.6%. The sequenced material came from PBMCs. These receptors came from a man aged 18 to 35 in good health and CMV-seronegative.

The chain links TRBV28 to TRBJ2-5; 7 nucleotides agree with TRBD2. Germline loops: CDR1 MDHEN, CDR2 SYDVKM. V lost 2 bases to trimming and J lost 2 bases; unmatched junction nucleotides: 14. The CDR3 is made up of 18 amino acids. The DNA for the CDR3 is TGTGCCAGCAGTTTACTACTGGCGGGAGTTTCAAAGCAAGAGACCCAGTACTTC. This encodes CASSLLLAGVSKQETQYF.

In this sample, this clone turned up a few times. The V and J genes are TRBV28 and TRBJ2-5, with D tentatively TRBD1 (5 bases). The CDR3 sequence is 13 residues long. The ends were cut back, 3 bases at V and 3 bases at J, with 8 bases in the middle. Germline V gene sequence: CDR1 MDHEN, CDR2 SYDVKM. The CDR3, as DNA: TGTGCCAGCAGTTTGGGGCAGAAAGAGACCCAGTACTTC. It is translated as CASSLGQKETQYF.

V usage is TRBV30 and J usage is TRBJ2-1; the match to TRBD2 covers 12 bases. The J segment lost 5 bases and the V segment lost 0 bases, leaving 8 bases of the junction unmatched. CDR1 and CDR2 from the germline V gene are GTSNPN and SVGIG (reference sequence). This CDR3 is built from 17 residues. The CDR3 region is CAWSVRLAGASHNEQFF. Here the CDR3 DNA reads TGTGCCTGGAGTGTTCGACTAGCGGGAGCTTCCCACAATGAGCAGTTCTTC.

The V gene is TRBV1, the J gene TRBJ2-2; TRBD1 is the table's D call, not checked against the DNA. TRBV1 has pseudogene status. The CDR3 is 10 amino acids. The CDR3 here is CLRVAGELFF. The CDR3 DNA follows: TGTCTCAGGGTCGCCGGGGAGCTGTTTTTT.

The chain has TRBV10-2 and TRBJ2-5, with TRBD2 identical over 7 bases. CDR1 is WSHSY, CDR2 SAAADI, per germline. This CDR3 has 11 amino acids. Trimming took 8 bases from V and 7 from J; bases not matched to a gene: 4. The CDR3 coding sequence is TGCGCCAGCCTAAGGGAGGGGACCCAGTACTTC. Translating gives CASLREGTQYF.

J is TRBJ2-6 and V is TRBV4-1, with D unclear. Germline CDR1 is MGHRA and CDR2 is YSYEKL. Trimming cost V 1 base and J 0 bases, with 19 bases left between them. The CDR3 has 20 amino acids. The CDR3 DNA follows: TGCGCCAGCAGCCAAGTTGAAGCAATTGCAGGTGCCTCTGGGGCCAACGTCCTGACTTTC. It encodes CASSQVEAIAGASGANVLTF.

This chain uses TRBV19 with TRBJ2-7; 10 positions agree with TRBD1. The CDR3 sequence is 13 residues long. With 5 bases clipped from V and 2 bases from J, the junction kept 0 bases outside the gene matches. Germline V gene sequence: CDR1 LNHDA, CDR2 SQIVND (reference sequence). Here the CDR3 reads CASSDRGPYEQYF. As DNA, the CDR3 is TGTGCCAGTAGTGACAGGGGGCCCTACGAGCAGTACTTC.

The chain joins TRBV27 to TRBJ1-1; 10 bases are shared with TRBD1. The CDR3 is made up of 14 amino acids. Per the germline V gene, CDR1 is MNHEY and CDR2 is SMNVEV (reference sequence). V dropped 3 bases and J dropped 5; count of bases not matched to a gene: 3. CDR3 sequence (DNA): TGTGCCAGCAGTTTCGACAGGGGGCGGACTGAAGCTTTCTTT. This gives the protein CASSFDRGRTEAFF.

The chain combines TRBV28 with TRBJ1-6; D possibly corresponds to TRBD1 (5 bases). The V gene's germline CDR1 is MDHEN and CDR2 SYDVKM. This CDR3 has 14 amino acids. Trimming took 3 bases from V and 7 from J, leaving 10 bases between them. CDR3 nucleotide sequence: TGTGCCAGCAGTTTGTGGGGGGAGAATTCACCCCTCCACTTT. Amino acids: CASSLWGENSPLHF. The variable domain in full, with the rest retrieved from reference TRBV28 and TRBJ1-6, is DVKVTQSSRYLVKRTGEKVFLECVQDMDHENMFWYRQDPGLGLRLIYFSYDVKMKEKGDIPEGYSVSREKKERFSLILESASTNQTSMYLCASSLWGENSPLHFGNGTRLTVT.

The CDR3: CASSGPGQPKSGNTIYF. The CDR3 bases are TGTGCCAGCAGCGGGCCGGGACAGCCTAAATCTGGAAACACCATATATTTT. The chain links TRBV5-6 to TRBJ1-3; TRBD1 matches at 7 bases. The CDR3 is 17 amino acids. Germline assignment: CDR1 SGHDT and CDR2 YYEEEE. With 4 bases clipped from V and 1 base from J, the junction kept 11 bases outside the gene matches.

This rearrangement joins TRBV9 to TRBJ1-2; D ambiguous. The CDR3 has 12 amino acids. Germline lookup yields CDR1 SGDLS and CDR2 YYNGEE. The V and J ends lost 0 bases and 9 bases respectively, with 9 bases between them. The CDR3 region has the DNA TGTGCCAGCAGCGTAGATCGAAACAGCTACACCTTC. It encodes CASSVDRNSYTF.

A few counts support this clone. In nucleotides, the CDR3 is TGCGCCAGCAGCTTGGCTATCGGAGCGGGGGGCCCCTACGAGCAGTACTTC. Protein: CASSLAIGAGGPYEQYF. The J gene is TRBJ2-7, the V gene TRBV5-1; 9 positions agree with TRBD2. V dropped 0 bases and J dropped 2; count of bases not matched to a gene: 9. Per the germline V gene, CDR1 is SGHRS and CDR2 is YFSETQ. CDR3 length equals 17 residues.

The chain couples TRBV30 to TRBJ1-1; no definite D call. The CDR3 is made up of 13 amino acids. CDR1 is GTSNPN and CDR2 is SVGIG in the germline V gene (reference sequence). With 0 bases removed from V and 3 bases from J, the gap between germline ends came to 8 bases. The CDR3 coding sequence is TGTGCCTGGAGTGTTCGGGGTTACACTGAAGCTTTCTTT. It specifies CAWSVRGYTEAFF.

V usage is TRBV5-1 and J usage is TRBJ2-7, with 8 bases fitting TRBD1. The CDR3 length is 13 residues. CDR1 SGHRS and CDR2 YFSETQ come from the germline V gene. V lost 7 bases and J lost 2; bases outside the gene matches: 5. This CDR3 is CASGRGQAYEQYF. In nucleotides, the CDR3 is TGCGCCAGCGGGCGGGGACAGGCCTACGAGCAGTACTTC.

This clone was picked up a small number of times. J is TRBJ1-2 and V is TRBV30; a possible D gene is TRBD1 (6 bases). Germline V gives CDR1 GTSNPN, CDR2 SVGIG (reference sequence). CDR3 size: 14 residues. Trimming cost V 3 bases and J 0 bases, with 11 bases left between them. The CDR3, as DNA: TGTGCCTGGAGGCCGACAGGACCTAACTATGGCTACACCTTC. It yields the protein CAWRPTGPNYGYTF.

The chain is built from TRBV28 and TRBJ1-2; 8 bases match TRBD1. The V segment lost 8 bases and the J segment 4 bases; nucleotides outside the gene matches: 9. Germline V CDR1 and CDR2: MDHEN, SYDVKM. CDR3 length equals 14 residues. CDR3 DNA sequence: TGTGCCAGCCTCTTCCCAGGGGGCGTCTATGGCTACACCTTC. Its protein is CASLFPGGVYGYTF.

A single count supports this clone. J is TRBJ2-1 and V is TRBV28; maybe TRBD1 (8 bases). Between the trimmed V and J ends, which lost 8 bases and 3 bases, there was a span of 20 bases. Germline loops: CDR1 MDHEN, CDR2 SYDVKM. The CDR3 length is 16 residues. DNA for the CDR3: TGTGCCAGCGGACCCGGGGGGACAGGAAGCTACAATGAGCAGTTCTTC. Amino acid sequence: CASGPGGTGSYNEQFF.

This clone was counted a single time. The chain has TRBV5-4 and TRBJ2-1; TRBD1 aligns across 9 bases. The CDR3 runs to 16 residues. Trimming at V came to 1 base and at J to 8 bases, leaving 10 bases not matched to a gene. Germline CDR1 and CDR2: SGHNT and YYREEE (reference sequence). This CDR3 reads CASSLRGTGTSDEQFF. The CDR3 nucleotides read TGTGCCAGCAGCTTGCGAGGGACAGGGACCAGCGATGAGCAGTTCTTC.